This T cell receptor beta chain was recovered during a study of radiotherapy plus CTLA-4 blockade in lung cancer. Study-level findings and limits: Early clone dynamics of blood T cells, plus interferon-beta, reportedly predicted response best.

The table came from immunoSEQ multiplex PCR; TCRdb's copy has only in-frame clones and leaves some out. This sample has about 73,000 clones, with around 87% found just once. CDR3 size: 14 residues. The germline V gene has CDR1 LNHDA and CDR2 SQIVND (reference sequence). V lost 6 bases and J 4 bases, leaving 13 bases between the germline ends. Turning to this clone: The antigen is undetermined.

The receptor comes from a human donor with non-small cell lung cancer that progressed on radiotherapy plus ipilimumab. This chain uses TRBV19 with TRBJ1-5; no firm D call. Sequences were derived from peripheral blood, sampled from a patient treated with radiotherapy plus ipilimumab. CDR3 nucleotide sequence: TGTGCCAGTAGCGCTCCGGGGAGGAATCAGCCCCAGCATTTT. Protein sequence: CASSAPGRNQPQHF.